The rows below give T cell receptor beta chains drawn from one sample of a study of blood T cell repertoires in COVID-19. The assay was immunoSEQ multiplex PCR, and TCRdb's table has in-frame clones only and misses some. The data hold 130,000 to 150,000 clones, with 80% observed a single time. The sample was peripheral blood. These receptors were taken from a man between 65 and 79 years old who had recovered from COVID-19. The CDR3 runs from the conserved cysteine through the conserved F or W. The order of the fields is J gene, clone size, D gene, CDR3 length, V gene, CDR3 DNA, CDR3 protein. D genes are given only for firm matches. The listing skips clone size in some rows; elsewhere it reads once, few, many or a size class.

J: TRBJ2-3
size: -
D: TRBD1
length: 15
V: TRBV24-1
DNA: TGTGCCACCAGTGACCCGGACAGGGGCCCAGATACGCAGTATTTT
CDR3: CATSDPDRGPDTQYF

J: TRBJ2-3
size: -
D: -
length: 13
V: TRBV27
DNA: TGTGCCAGCAGTTTACAGATCACAGATACGCAGTATTTT
CDR3: CASSLQITDTQYF

J: TRBJ2-2
size: -
D: TRBD1
length: 15
V: TRBV11-3
DNA: TGTGCCAGCAGCATAGGACAGGGGGCGTCCGGGGAGCTGTTTTTT
CDR3: CASSIGQGASGELFF

J: TRBJ2-5
size: -
D: -
length: 14
V: TRBV4-3
DNA: TGCGCCAGCAGCCAAGGTTTACTGGAAGAGACCCAGTACTTC
CDR3: CASSQGLLEETQYF

J: TRBJ1-5
size: -
D: -
length: 15
V: TRBV28
DNA: TGTGCCAGCAGTTCCCCCTTCTCAGGGCTTCAGCCCCAGCATTTT
CDR3: CASSSPFSGLQPQHF

J: TRBJ2-1
size: -
D: -
length: 15
V: TRBV9
DNA: TGTGCCAGCAGCGTGAGCGGCTCCTCCTACAATGAGCAGTTCTTC
CDR3: CASSVSGSSYNEQFF

J: TRBJ2-3
size: -
D: TRBD2
length: 16
V: TRBV24-1
DNA: TGTGCCACCAGTGATTCCCGGGAGGGCCTAGTAGATACGCAGTATTTT
CDR3: CATSDSREGLVDTQYF

J: TRBJ1-2
size: -
D: -
length: 13
V: TRBV30
DNA: TGTGCCTGGAGTGATACAGGGTTAAGTGGCTACACCTTC
CDR3: CAWSDTGLSGYTF

J: TRBJ2-3
size: few
D: -
length: 15
V: TRBV4-1
DNA: TGCGCCAGCAGCCAAGCGAGTGGAGGCGCAGATACGCAGTATTTT
CDR3: CASSQASGGADTQYF

J: TRBJ2-7
size: -
D: -
length: 13
V: TRBV7-7
DNA: TGTGCCAGCAGCTTAGCTCCAGGGCACGAGCAGTACTTC
CDR3: CASSLAPGHEQYF

J: TRBJ2-2
size: -
D: -
length: 18
V: TRBV5-4
DNA: TGTGCCAGCAGCTTGGGTCCCGGTCTAGCAGACAACACCGGGGAGCTGTTTTTT
CDR3: CASSLGPGLADNTGELFF

J: TRBJ1-3
size: many
D: -
length: 16
V: TRBV27
DNA: TGTGCCAGCAGTCCCAGGAACTTAATCTCTGGAAACACCATATATTTT
CDR3: CASSPRNLISGNTIYF

J: TRBJ1-1
size: -
D: TRBD1
length: 16
V: TRBV5-1
DNA: TGCGCCAGCAGCCCGGGACAGGGGTATTTTGGCACTGAAGCTTTCTTT
CDR3: CASSPGQGYFGTEAFF

J: TRBJ2-1
size: -
D: TRBD1
length: 19
V: TRBV13
DNA: TGTGCCAGCAGCTTAGGCCCCTTGACAGGGCTACACACCCACAATGAGCAGTTCTTC
CDR3: CASSLGPLTGLHTHNEQFF

J: TRBJ2-5
size: -
D: -
length: 12
V: TRBV2
DNA: TGTGCCAGCAGTGTTGTAGTTGAGACCCAGTACTTC
CDR3: CASSVVVETQYF

J: TRBJ2-7
size: few
D: TRBD2
length: 16
V: TRBV18
DNA: TGTGCCAGCTCACCATCCGGCGGGGGGACTTGGGACGAGCAGTACTTC
CDR3: CASSPSGGGTWDEQYF

J: TRBJ2-7
size: -
D: TRBD2
length: 16
V: TRBV4-1
DNA: TGCGCCAGCAGCCAAGAGACTAGCGGGAGGCTAGGAGAGCAGTACTTC
CDR3: CASSQETSGRLGEQYF

J: TRBJ2-2
size: -
D: -
length: 16
V: TRBV4-1
DNA: TGCGCCAGCAGCCAATCCGTGAGCGGTTTCACCGGGGAGCTGTTTTTT
CDR3: CASSQSVSGFTGELFF

J: TRBJ2-2
size: -
D: TRBD1
length: 18
V: TRBV24-1
DNA: TGTGCCACCAGTGATTCCGGGACAGGGGGCGCATTTACCGGGGAGCTGTTTTTT
CDR3: CATSDSGTGGAFTGELFF

J: TRBJ1-5
size: -
D: -
length: 15
V: TRBV2
DNA: TGTGCCAGCAGTGATCGGGGGGCAGGCAATCAGCCCCAGCATTTT
CDR3: CASSDRGAGNQPQHF

J: TRBJ2-7
size: -
D: TRBD1
length: 15
V: TRBV3-1/TRBV3-2
DNA: TGTGCCAGCACCCCCGGGACAGGGAGCTCCTACGAGCAGTACTTC
CDR3: CASTPGTGSSYEQYF

J: TRBJ2-2
size: -
D: -
length: 13
V: TRBV25-1
DNA: TGTGCCAGCAGTGACAGGGACACCGGGGAGCTGTTTTTT
CDR3: CASSDRDTGELFF

J: TRBJ2-5
size: -
D: TRBD2
length: 14
V: TRBV5-1
DNA: TGCGCCAGCAGCTTGGAGCGGGAAGCTTCGACCCAGTACTTC
CDR3: CASSLEREASTQYF

J: TRBJ1-5
size: -
D: -
length: 19
V: TRBV21-1
DNA: TGTGCCAGCAGCAAAGCCTGGACAGGGGAGGGGAGATGCTGGCAGCCCCAGCATTTT
CDR3: CASSKAWTGEGRCWQPQHF

J: TRBJ2-3
size: -
D: -
length: 14
V: TRBV29-1
DNA: TGCAGCGTTGATCAGGGTTGGATAGGAGATACGCAGTATTTT
CDR3: CSVDQGWIGDTQYF

J: TRBJ2-2
size: few
D: TRBD1
length: 13
V: TRBV29-1
DNA: TGCAGCGTTACAGGACAGGGGGCCGTGGAGCTGTTTTTT
CDR3: CSVTGQGAVELFF

J: TRBJ2-5
size: -
D: -
length: 13
V: TRBV7-3
DNA: TGTGCCAGCAGCCAGACCGGAGAAGAGACCCAGTACTTC
CDR3: CASSQTGEETQYF

J: TRBJ2-2
size: -
D: -
length: 14
V: TRBV19
DNA: TGTGCCAGTAGTATACGGGGGAACACCGGGGAGCTGTTTTTT
CDR3: CASSIRGNTGELFF

J: TRBJ2-7
size: -
D: -
length: 13
V: TRBV7-8
DNA: TGTGCCAGCAGGGTACCCCCCGAGGTCGAGCAGTACTTC
CDR3: CASRVPPEVEQYF

J: TRBJ1-2
size: few
D: TRBD1
length: 15
V: TRBV11-2
DNA: TGTGCCAGCAGCTACGGCCCAGGGGGCGCAAATGGCTACACCTTC
CDR3: CASSYGPGGANGYTF

J: TRBJ2-5
size: once
D: TRBD2
length: 14
V: TRBV5-1
DNA: TGCGCCAGCAGCTTAGCGGGAGGCCGGGAGACCCAGTACTTC
CDR3: CASSLAGGRETQYF

J: TRBJ2-1
size: -
D: TRBD1
length: 15
V: TRBV4-1
DNA: TGCGCCAGCAGCTTAAGACAGGGGGCGGACAATGAGCAGTTCTTC
CDR3: CASSLRQGADNEQFF

J: TRBJ1-3
size: few
D: TRBD1
length: 16
V: TRBV24-1
DNA: TGTGCCACCAGTGAGCGGGACAGCCACCGTGGAAACACCATATATTTT
CDR3: CATSERDSHRGNTIYF

J: TRBJ2-7
size: -
D: -
length: 15
V: TRBV2
DNA: TGTGCCAGCTCGGGAGAACGGGACGGTACCTACGAGCAGTACTTC
CDR3: CASSGERDGTYEQYF

J: TRBJ1-4
size: -
D: TRBD1
length: 15
V: TRBV4-2
DNA: TGTGCCAGCAGCCAAGGGACAGGGATCGGTGAAAAACTGTTTTTT
CDR3: CASSQGTGIGEKLFF

J: TRBJ2-1
size: -
D: -
length: 11
V: TRBV30
DNA: TGTGCCTGGAAACACGGGCGGGGGCTCTTCTTC
CDR3: CAWKHGRGLFF

J: TRBJ1-5
size: -
D: -
length: 15
V: TRBV7-9
DNA: TGTGCCAGCAGCTTAGGCGGAAGTAGCAATCAGCCCCAGCATTTT
CDR3: CASSLGGSSNQPQHF

J: TRBJ1-4
size: -
D: -
length: 16
V: TRBV4-3
DNA: TGCGCCAGCAGCCAAGAGGGGGGGCTTTCGAATGAAAAACTGTTTTTT
CDR3: CASSQEGGLSNEKLFF

J: TRBJ2-1
size: -
D: TRBD1
length: 17
V: TRBV5-4
DNA: TGTGCCAGCAGCTACGGACAGGGGGCCGTACGATCCAATGAGCAGTTCTTC
CDR3: CASSYGQGAVRSNEQFF

J: TRBJ2-1
size: -
D: TRBD1
length: 16
V: TRBV18
DNA: TGTGCCAGCTCACCATACAGGGGTAGCTCCTACAATGAGCAGTTCTTC
CDR3: CASSPYRGSSYNEQFF

J: TRBJ2-1
size: few
D: TRBD2
length: 15
V: TRBV5-6
DNA: TGTGCCAGCAGCCCGGGACTAGCGGGAGTCAATGAGCAGTTCTTC
CDR3: CASSPGLAGVNEQFF

J: TRBJ1-6
size: -
D: TRBD1
length: 16
V: TRBV13
DNA: TGTGCCAGCAGATCAGCGGGACAGGGGCTTAATTCACCCCTCCACTTT
CDR3: CASRSAGQGLNSPLHF

J: TRBJ2-6
size: -
D: -
length: 13
V: TRBV29-1
DNA: TGCAGCGTTGTCCCAGCTGGGGCCAACGTCCTGACTTTC
CDR3: CSVVPAGANVLTF

J: TRBJ2-4
size: -
D: TRBD2
length: 14
V: TRBV18
DNA: TGTGCCAGCTCACCCGGGACTAGTGGGGTCATTCAGTACTTC
CDR3: CASSPGTSGVIQYF

J: TRBJ2-3
size: -
D: -
length: 15
V: TRBV4-3
DNA: TGCGCCAGCAGCTCCACCGTGGGGCTCACAGATACGCAGTATTTT
CDR3: CASSSTVGLTDTQYF

J: TRBJ2-7
size: -
D: -
length: 17
V: TRBV4-1
DNA: TGCGCCAGCAGCCAAGGGTTCCCGGACAGGAGGGCCTACGAGCAGTACTTC
CDR3: CASSQGFPDRRAYEQYF

J: TRBJ2-2
size: -
D: TRBD1
length: 16
V: TRBV2
DNA: TGTGCCAGCAGATCCGGGGCAGGGGGCGCCCCCGGGGAGCTGTTTTTT
CDR3: CASRSGAGGAPGELFF

J: TRBJ2-1
size: -
D: -
length: 17
V: TRBV4-2
DNA: TGTGCCAGCAGCTCTAGGAGGGCAGGAAGCTCCTACAATGAGCAGTTCTTC
CDR3: CASSSRRAGSSYNEQFF

J: TRBJ2-1
size: -
D: TRBD2
length: 16
V: TRBV29-1
DNA: TGCAGCGTAGCGGAGTCGGGGACTAGCGGATACAATGAGCAGTTCTTC
CDR3: CSVAESGTSGYNEQFF

J: TRBJ2-7
size: once
D: -
length: 15
V: TRBV7-2
DNA: TGTGCCAGCAGCTTTTACGGAGGGCCCTCCTACGAGCAGTACTTC
CDR3: CASSFYGGPSYEQYF

J: TRBJ2-1
size: -
D: TRBD2
length: 17
V: TRBV9
DNA: TGTGCCAGCAGCGCGGGACTAGCGGGAGGGTTCTACAATGAGCAGTTCTTC
CDR3: CASSAGLAGGFYNEQFF

J: TRBJ2-7
size: few
D: -
length: 13
V: TRBV5-8
DNA: TGTGCCAGCAGCTTGTTGGACAGCTACGAGCAGTACTTC
CDR3: CASSLLDSYEQYF

J: TRBJ2-3
size: -
D: TRBD2
length: 15
V: TRBV2
DNA: TGTGCCAGCAGCGAAAGCGGGGGGAGGTTTGATACGCAGTATTTT
CDR3: CASSESGGRFDTQYF

J: TRBJ2-7
size: -
D: -
length: 13
V: TRBV11-2
DNA: TGTGCCAGCAGCTTCGGGGGTTTCGACGAGCAGTACTTC
CDR3: CASSFGGFDEQYF

J: TRBJ2-7
size: -
D: TRBD2
length: 14
V: TRBV30
DNA: TGTGCCTGGAGTAGGGAGACTAGCGGATACGAGCAGTACTTC
CDR3: CAWSRETSGYEQYF

J: TRBJ2-7
size: -
D: TRBD1
length: 14
V: TRBV5-4
DNA: TGTGCCAGCAGCCCGGGTCAGGGGGACTACGAGCAGTACTTC
CDR3: CASSPGQGDYEQYF

J: TRBJ2-7
size: -
D: TRBD1
length: 16
V: TRBV5-6
DNA: TGTGCCAGCAGCTTATTGGGGGACAGGGGTTTATACGAGCAGTACTTC
CDR3: CASSLLGDRGLYEQYF

J: TRBJ2-1
size: -
D: TRBD2
length: 19
V: TRBV19
DNA: TGTGCCAGTAGTGTGGGACTAGCGGGAGTGGGGAGGGGCTACAATGAGCAGTTCTTC
CDR3: CASSVGLAGVGRGYNEQFF

J: TRBJ1-5
size: -
D: -
length: 13
V: TRBV20-1
DNA: TGCAGTGCTAGTTTGGCTTGGAGTCAGCCCCAGCATTTT
CDR3: CSASLAWSQPQHF